One and the same sample provided the 26 T cell receptor beta chains below, sequenced in a study of T cells in Graves' hyperthyroidism and ophthalmopathy. Amplified regions were TCR beta CDR3 sequences from RNA transcripts. HTBI primers were employed in a first-round RT-PCR of the TCR CDR3. TCRdb reanalysed the multiplex PCR reads using MiXCR and keeps one entry per CDR3 protein. The profile covers about 340,000 distinct CDR3 sequences, with about 20% appearing a single time and approximately 49% taken by the ten largest. Specimen: blood. The receptors were gathered from a woman between 45 and 60 years old with Graves' hyperthyroidism.

The chain is built from TRBV5-1 and TRBJ2-2; 10 nucleotides line up with TRBD2. Per the germline V gene, CDR1 is SGHRS and CDR2 is YFSETQ. The V segment lost 2 bases and the J segment 2 bases; nucleotides outside the gene matches: 12. This CDR3 is 19 amino acids long. CDR3 nucleotides: TGCGCCAGCAGCTTTCCCACCGAGGGACTAGCGCCCAACACCGGGGAGCTGTTTTTT. This gives the protein CASSFPTEGLAPNTGELFF.

The genes are TRBV6-1 and TRBJ1-3; weak D call: TRBD1 (5 bases). Per the germline V gene, CDR1 is MNHNS and CDR2 is SASEGT. The CDR3 is 16 residues long. V lost 2 bases and J 2 bases, leaving 13 bases between the germline ends. The CDR3 sequence: CASSESGREAGNTIYF. Here the CDR3 DNA reads TGTGCCAGCAGTGAATCAGGCAGGGAGGCTGGAAACACCATATATTTT.

Concerning this clonotype itself: This may be a read error: a much more frequent sequence differs by one nucleotide. The chain combines TRBV11-1 with TRBJ2-3; 9 bases agree with TRBD2. The CDR3 has 16 residues. Germline CDR1 is SGHAT and CDR2 is FQDESV (reference sequence). CDR3 in amino acids: CANSSPSGISTDTQYF. The CDR3 DNA sequence: TGTGCCAACAGCTCACCTAGCGGGATTAGCACAGATACGCAGTATTTT.

This clonotype was counted at least ten times. V and J are TRBV30 and TRBJ1-5; D may be TRBD1 (5 bases). With 1 base removed from V and 5 bases from J, the gap between germline ends came to 9 bases. The CDR3 spans 13 residues. The germline gives CDR1 GTSNPN, CDR2 SVGIG (reference sequence). CDR3: CAWSGTRDQPQHF. The CDR3 DNA follows: TGTGCCTGGAGTGGAACCAGGGATCAGCCCCAGCATTTT.

This clonotype showed up many times. V gene TRBV20-1 combines with J gene TRBJ2-5; D tentatively fits TRBD1 or TRBD2 (6 bases each). This CDR3 comprises 14 residues. In germline, CDR1 is DFQATT, CDR2 SNEGSKA (reference sequence). The ends were cut back, 0 bases at V and 5 bases at J, with 13 bases in the middle. The CDR3: CSARDGGPGETQYF. The CDR3 coding sequence is TGCAGTGCTAGAGATGGGGGGCCGGGGGAGACCCAGTACTTC.

This clonotype was counted at least ten times. This chain connects TRBV5-1 to TRBJ2-1; 7 bases are shared with TRBD1. Trimming took 2 bases from V and 7 from J; bases not matched to a gene: 9. The CDR3 extends over 15 amino acids. In germline, CDR1 is SGHRS, CDR2 YFSETQ. CDR3 residues: CASSFRGGWGNEQFF. In DNA, the CDR3 is TGCGCCAGCAGCTTTCGAGGGGGCTGGGGAAATGAGCAGTTCTTC.

This clonotype has at least ten counts. This chain uses TRBV20-1 with TRBJ2-7; D is perhaps TRBD1 or TRBD2 (7 bases each). V dropped 6 bases and J dropped 7 bases, with 22 bases sitting between them. Germline lookup yields CDR1 DFQATT and CDR2 SNEGSKA (reference sequence). The CDR3 consists of 14 residues. CDR3 sequence: CSARGGGPSGEQYF. The DNA for the CDR3 is TGCAGTGCCAGGGGGGGAGGGCCCTCGGGGGAGCAGTACTTC.

This clonotype was observed a few times. J is TRBJ1-2 and V is TRBV7-9, with unresolved D. The germline V gene encodes CDR1 SEHNR and CDR2 FQNEAQ (reference sequence). The CDR3 length is 14 residues. Trimming removed 1 base from V and 2 bases from J, with 8 bases in between. The CDR3, as DNA: TGTGCCAGCAGCTTAGATGGGGAGAACTATGGCTACACCTTC. As protein: CASSLDGENYGYTF. The full variable domain, in which reference TRBV7-9 and TRBJ1-2 provide the parts outside the CDR3, is DTGVSQNPRHKITKRGQNVTFRCDPISEHNRLYWYRQTLGQGPEFLTYFQNEAQLEKSRLLSDRFSAERPKGSFSTLEIQRTEQGDSAMYLCASSLDGENYGYTFGSGTRLTVV.

This clonotype was seen more than once but under ten times. V is TRBV20-1 and J is TRBJ2-1, with 9 positions matching TRBD2. V dropped 1 base and J dropped 3; count of bases not matched to a gene: 13. This CDR3 spans 18 amino acids. Germline assignment: CDR1 DFQATT and CDR2 SNEGSKA (reference sequence). The chain's CDR3 is CSARAQREAGGFYNEQFF. In DNA, the CDR3 is TGCAGTGCTAGAGCCCAGCGGGAGGCCGGGGGCTTCTACAATGAGCAGTTCTTC.

This clonotype was picked up many times. The chain is built from TRBV20-1 and TRBJ2-3; the match to TRBD1 covers 8 bases. This CDR3 is built from 15 residues. From germline, CDR1 is DFQATT and CDR2 SNEGSKA (reference sequence). The J segment lost 5 bases and the V segment lost 0 bases, leaving 7 bases of the junction unmatched. The CDR3 protein is CSARDPQGAGDTQYF. The DNA of the CDR3 is TGCAGTGCTAGAGATCCCCAGGGGGCAGGAGATACGCAGTATTTT.

In this sample, this clonotype turned up a few times. The rearrangement joins TRBV18 to TRBJ2-2; 8 bases align to TRBD2. J was trimmed by 4 bases and V by 0 bases; bases with no gene match: 4. The CDR3 loop spans 16 amino acids. Germline-derived CDR1 and CDR2 are KGHSH and LQKENI. The CDR3 spells CASSPPFGGATGELFF. CDR3 coding DNA: TGTGCCAGCTCACCACCGTTCGGGGGGGCCACCGGGGAGCTGTTTTTT.

This clonotype was picked up many times. The genes are TRBV2 and TRBJ2-2; D tentatively fits TRBD1 or TRBD2 (7 bases each). Trimming left V 0 bases short and J 7 bases short, with 15 bases between. The CDR3 contains 16 residues. Germline CDR1 and CDR2: SNHLY and FYNNEI. The CDR3 reads CASSEASDREGGELFF. The CDR3 bases are TGTGCCAGCAGTGAAGCGTCTGACAGGGAGGGCGGGGAGCTGTTTTTT. Full variable domain (rest looked up from reference TRBV2 and TRBJ2-2): EPEVTQTPSHQVTQMGQEVILRCVPISNHLYFYWYRQILGQKVEFLVSFYNNEISEKSEIFDDQFSVERPDGSNFTLKIRSTKLEDSAMYFCASSEASDREGGELFFGEGSRLTVL.

This clonotype turned up a few times. The V gene is TRBV10-3, the J gene TRBJ2-1; TRBD2 matches at 9 bases. The CDR3 covers 15 residues. Germline trimming cut 9 bases from V and 5 bases from J; bases unmatched to any gene: 11. CDR1 is ENHRY, CDR2 SYGVKD, per germline. CDR3 nucleotides: TGTGCCATACAAACGACTAGCGGAAACAACAATGAGCAGTTCTTC. Amino acid sequence: CAIQTTSGNNNEQFF.

This clonotype was picked up a small number of times. The chain links TRBV19 to TRBJ2-5, with 10 bases that match TRBD2. The germline V gene has CDR1 LNHDA and CDR2 SQIVND (reference sequence). The junction had 3 bases not matched to a gene; V was cut back by 4 bases and J by 1 base. The CDR3 runs 15 residues. The CDR3 reads CASSTRTSGQETQYF. The CDR3 nucleotides are TGTGCCAGTAGTACCAGGACTAGCGGCCAAGAGACCCAGTACTTC.

The chain couples TRBV19 to TRBJ1-2; D not resolved. The CDR3 extends over 16 amino acids. Trimming removed 0 bases from V and 0 bases from J, with 11 bases in between. Germline V gives CDR1 LNHDA, CDR2 SQIVND (reference sequence). For the CDR3, the DNA is TGTGCCAGTAGTATAGAAATCGGCCTAGCTAACTATGGCTACACCTTC. Its translation is CASSIEIGLANYGYTF. The full variable domain, its missing parts supplied by reference TRBV19 and TRBJ1-2, is DGGITQSPKYLFRKEGQNVTLSCEQNLNHDAMYWYRQDPGQGLRLIYYSQIVNDFQKGDIAEGYSVSREKKESFPLTVTSAQKNPTAFYLCASSIEIGLANYGYTFGSGTRLTVV.

This clonotype was recorded at least ten times. V is TRBV2 and J is TRBJ1-1; unclear D gene. Trimming removed 4 bases from V and 2 bases from J, with 5 bases in between. Germline-derived CDR1 and CDR2 are SNHLY and FYNNEI. The CDR3 contains 12 residues. For the CDR3, the DNA is TGTGCCAGCAGTGCCCCCAACACTGAAGCTTTCTTT. It is translated as CASSAPNTEAFF. The whole variable domain, remainder taken from reference TRBV2 and TRBJ1-1, is EPEVTQTPSHQVTQMGQEVILRCVPISNHLYFYWYRQILGQKVEFLVSFYNNEISEKSEIFDDQFSVERPDGSNFTLKIRSTKLEDSAMYFCASSAPNTEAFFGQGTRLTVV.

This chain links TRBV6-2 or TRBV6-3 with TRBJ1-2; 10 bases are shared with TRBD1. This CDR3 is built from 14 residues. Germline trimming cut 5 bases from V and 5 bases from J; bases unmatched to any gene: 5. CDR1 is MNHEY and CDR2 is SVGEGT in the germline V gene. CDR3 protein: CASSGDRGFYGYTF. CDR3 nucleotides: TGTGCCAGCAGTGGGGACAGGGGTTTTTATGGCTACACCTTC.

The chain combines TRBV7-6 with TRBJ2-1; 8 bases are a match to TRBD2. The CDR3 spans 16 residues. V lost 0 bases, J lost 3 bases, and 4 bases stayed unmatched. Germline V gene data show CDR1 as SGHVS and CDR2 as FNYEAQ. CDR3: CASSLARGGDYNEQFF. In DNA, the CDR3 is TGTGCCAGCAGCTTAGCACGGGGGGGCGACTACAATGAGCAGTTCTTC.

A few counts support this clonotype. The J gene is TRBJ2-7, the V gene TRBV3-1, with 7 bases that match TRBD1. CDR3 length: 14 residues. From germline, CDR1 is LGHDT and CDR2 YNNKEL (reference sequence). V dropped 4 bases and J dropped 3; count of bases not matched to a gene: 6. The CDR3 DNA is TGTGCCAGCAGCCCGTGGGACAGACTCTACGAGCAGTACGTC. Translation: CASSPWDRLYEQYV.

The V gene is TRBV6-1, the J gene TRBJ1-1; D unresolved. This CDR3 contains 13 residues. Germline V gene data show CDR1 as MNHNS and CDR2 as SASEGT. V was clipped by 4 bases and J by 4 bases, with 10 bases between them. The CDR3 region is CASSVVWGTEAFF. CDR3 in DNA: TGTGCCAGCAGTGTCGTTTGGGGCACTGAAGCTTTCTTT.

This clonotype has at least ten counts. This chain uses TRBV28 with TRBJ1-6; no clear D gene. CDR1 and CDR2 from the germline V gene are MDHEN and SYDVKM. V gave up 6 bases and J gave up 3 bases, with 9 bases separating them. There are 14 residues in the CDR3. The CDR3 loop reads CASSRGGYNSPLHF. The CDR3 region has the DNA TGTGCCAGCAGCCGGGGAGGCTATAATTCACCCCTCCACTTT.

This rearrangement joins TRBV29-1 to TRBJ1-2; 8 bases are shared with TRBD1. This CDR3 is built from 12 residues. Germline V gene lookup returns CDR1 SQVTM and CDR2 ANQGSEA. The V and J ends lost 5 bases and 11 bases, in that order; junction bases with no gene match: 10. For the CDR3, the DNA is TGCAGCGTTATCTTGGACAGGGATGAATACACCTTC. Protein product: CSVILDRDEYTF.

This clonotype was detected only a few times. The rearrangement links TRBV19 to TRBJ1-1; D perhaps matches TRBD1 (6 bases). Germline CDR1 reads LNHDA; CDR2 reads SQIVND (reference sequence). V gave up 5 bases and J gave up 4 bases, with 11 bases separating them. There are 13 residues in the CDR3. This CDR3 reads CASSPGVVTEAFF. CDR3 DNA sequence: TGTGCCAGTAGTCCAGGGGTCGTCACTGAAGCTTTCTTT.

About this clonotype itself: The junction departs from germline at one end; a sequencing error may be responsible. The chain links TRBV7-8 to TRBJ2-3; 10 bases are shared with TRBD2. CDR1 and CDR2 (germline): SGHVS, FQNEAQ. The CDR3 is 15 residues long. The CDR3 loop reads CTSSKSGGAGDTQYF. CDR3 sequence (DNA): TGTACCAGCAGCAAGAGCGGGGGGGCCGGAGATACGCAGTATTTT. Looking up the rest from reference TRBV7-8 and TRBJ2-3 gives the full variable domain: GAGVSQSPRYKVAKRGQDVALRCDPISGHVSLFWYQQALGQGPEFLTYFQNEAQLDKSGLPSDRFFAERPEGSVSTLKIQRTQQEDSAVYLCTSSKSGGAGDTQYFGPGTRLTVL.

The chain has TRBV20-1 and TRBJ2-1, with 8 nucleotides matching TRBD2. Unmatched junction bases numbered 18, after V lost 3 bases and J lost 5 bases. The CDR3 contains 18 residues. The germline V gene encodes CDR1 DFQATT and CDR2 SNEGSKA (reference sequence). This chain's CDR3 is CSARGWGATTSGNNEQFF. The DNA of the CDR3 is TGCAGTGCTAGGGGGTGGGGCGCAACCACTAGCGGCAACAATGAGCAGTTCTTC.

This clonotype has more than one count but fewer than ten. A much larger clone is a single base away; this may be a read error. The chain links TRBV12-3 or TRBV12-4 to TRBJ1-1; 7 nucleotides line up with TRBD1. This CDR3 is 15 amino acids long. CDR3 nucleotides: TGTGCCCGCAGTTTATTCGGGACAGATAACACTGAAGCTTTCTTT. This sequence encodes CARSLFGTDNTEAFF.